The TCR beta chain described here comes from a study of CD8 T cells in ankylosing spondylitis. Each CDR3 protein is one row after TCRdb ran MiXCR on the 5' RACE reads. The sample yields 350,000 or so distinct CDR3 sequences, roughly 12% seen once. Germline trimming cut 6 bases from V and 6 bases from J; bases unmatched to any gene: 8. CDR1 is MNHNS and CDR2 is SASEGT in the germline V gene. The CDR3 runs to 13 residues. General study findings and limits: Seemingly characteristic of ankylosing spondylitis blood was a TCR beta motif consisting of about 8 highly homologous variants.

Many counts were recorded for this clonotype. Its antigen is not identified. The source material was blood, either unsorted or a sorted T cell fraction (not recorded which). This chain uses TRBV6-1 with TRBJ2-7, with 7 bases identical to TRBD1. The clonotype comes from a female donor with ankylosing spondylitis or in good health (not recorded which). The CDR3: CASRRPGQSEQYF. In DNA, the CDR3 is TGTGCCAGCAGGCGTCCGGGACAGTCCGAGCAGTACTTC.